Detailed here is one TCR beta chain. No antigen is known for it. Only in-frame clones appear in the TCRdb table, and some are missing; sequencing was by immunoSEQ multiplex PCR. This table holds roughly 220,000 clones, over 80% found once. This sample was taken from a study of cytomegalovirus exposure and HLA in healthy donors. Study-wide results and limits: Subsequent analysis revealed that first-cohort TCR clusters tended to co-occur in the 130 or so validation repertoires. Reports described diagnosis of cytomegalovirus status by the classifier as highly specific and sensitive. Under in vitro conditions, a few CMV-associated chains were confirmed as specific for CMV antigens.

The receptor comes from a woman in her 30s in good health and CMV-seropositive. Sequences were obtained from PBMCs.

The CDR3 region is CASSRHPRGKTYEQYF. CDR3 in DNA: TGTGCCAGCAGCCGCCACCCCCGAGGGAAGACCTACGAGCAGTACTTC. The chain combines TRBV11-2 with TRBJ2-7, with D possibly matching TRBD2 (5 bases). With 5 bases removed from V and 2 bases from J, the gap between germline ends came to 19 bases. The germline CDR1 and CDR2 sequences are SGHAT and FQNNGV. The CDR3 has 16 residues.